These T cell receptor beta chains were read from a single sample in a study of cytomegalovirus exposure and HLA in healthy donors. Profiling relied on immunoSEQ multiplex PCR, and the TCRdb table lists in-frame clones only, not all of them. The sample includes about 130,000 clones, 70% to 85% of them seen just once. The sequencing input was PBMCs. The receptors shown here come from a woman aged 60-75 years in good health and CMV-seropositive. The CDR3 runs from the conserved cysteine through the conserved F or W. D genes are given only for firm matches. Rows may omit the clone size; those that give it use once, few, many or a size class.

D gene: TRBD2
J gene: TRBJ2-1
clone size: .
V gene: TRBV27
CDR3 protein: CASSDLAGGPYNEQFF
CDR3 DNA: TGTGCCAGCAGTGACCTAGCGGGGGGCCCTTACAATGAGCAGTTCTTC

D gene: TRBD1
J gene: TRBJ2-7
clone size: .
V gene: TRBV19
CDR3 protein: CASSSPGDSYEQYF
CDR3 DNA: TGTGCCAGTAGTTCCCCCGGGGACAGCTACGAGCAGTACTTC

D gene: .
J gene: TRBJ1-5
clone size: .
V gene: TRBV27
CDR3 protein: CASSFDPQRGNQPQHF
CDR3 DNA: TGTGCCAGCAGTTTTGATCCACAACGGGGCAATCAGCCCCAGCATTTT

D gene: TRBD1
J gene: TRBJ2-6
clone size: once
V gene: TRBV6-6
CDR3 protein: CASIRGPRSGANVLTF
CDR3 DNA: TGTGCCAGCATCAGGGGGCCTCGCTCTGGGGCCAACGTCCTGACTTTC

D gene: .
J gene: TRBJ1-2
clone size: .
V gene: TRBV6-5
CDR3 protein: CASRLAGGIYGYTF
CDR3 DNA: TGTGCCAGCAGGCTCGCGGGGGGGATCTATGGCTACACCTTC

D gene: TRBD1
J gene: TRBJ2-5
clone size: .
V gene: TRBV18
CDR3 protein: CASSSTGGREETQYF
CDR3 DNA: TGTGCCAGCTCATCAACAGGGGGCAGGGAAGAGACCCAGTACTTC

D gene: .
J gene: TRBJ2-6
clone size: few
V gene: TRBV6-5
CDR3 protein: CASSNTGTGANVLTF
CDR3 DNA: TGTGCCAGCAGCAATACAGGGACGGGGGCCAACGTCCTGACTTTC

D gene: .
J gene: TRBJ1-2
clone size: once
V gene: TRBV11-2
CDR3 protein: CASSAGGDDYGYTF
CDR3 DNA: TGTGCCAGCAGCGCCGGAGGGGATGACTATGGCTACACCTTC

D gene: .
J gene: TRBJ2-7
clone size: once
V gene: TRBV7-2
CDR3 protein: CASSLASWDKEQYF
CDR3 DNA: TGTGCCAGCAGCTTAGCATCCTGGGACAAGGAGCAGTACTTC

D gene: .
J gene: TRBJ1-1
clone size: .
V gene: TRBV7-8
CDR3 protein: CASSLSGTEAFF
CDR3 DNA: TGTGCCAGCAGCTTAAGCGGTACTGAAGCTTTCTTT